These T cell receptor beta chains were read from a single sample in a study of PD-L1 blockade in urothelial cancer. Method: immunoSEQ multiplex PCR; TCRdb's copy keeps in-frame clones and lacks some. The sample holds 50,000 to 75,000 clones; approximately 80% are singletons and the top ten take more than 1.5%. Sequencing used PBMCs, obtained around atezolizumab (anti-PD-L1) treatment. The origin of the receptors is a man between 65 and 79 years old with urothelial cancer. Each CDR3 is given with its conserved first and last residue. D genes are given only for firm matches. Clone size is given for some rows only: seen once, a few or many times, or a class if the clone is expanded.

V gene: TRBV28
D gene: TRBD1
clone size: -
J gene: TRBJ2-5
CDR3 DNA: TGTGCCAGCAGTTTCCCCTCAGGTCGGGACAGGGGGATTTGGGAGACCCAGTACTTC
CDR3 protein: CASSFPSGRDRGIWETQYF

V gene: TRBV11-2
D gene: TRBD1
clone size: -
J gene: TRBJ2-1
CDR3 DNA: TGTGCCAGCAGCTTCGGGACAGGGGGCTACAATGAGCAGTTCTTC
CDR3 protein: CASSFGTGGYNEQFF

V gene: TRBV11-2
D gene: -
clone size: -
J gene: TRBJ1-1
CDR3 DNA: TGTGCCAGCAGTAAAACGGGCGTCAGGGGATTAACTGAAGCTTTCTTT
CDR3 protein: CASSKTGVRGLTEAFF

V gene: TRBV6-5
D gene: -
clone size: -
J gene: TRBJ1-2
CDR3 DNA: TGTGCCAGCAGTTCTATTCGATTCTATGGCTACACCTTC
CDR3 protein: CASSSIRFYGYTF

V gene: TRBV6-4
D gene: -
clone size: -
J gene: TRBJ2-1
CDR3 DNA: TGTGCCAGCAGCCCAGGAGGAAACTCCTACAATGAGCAGTTCTTC
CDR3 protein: CASSPGGNSYNEQFF

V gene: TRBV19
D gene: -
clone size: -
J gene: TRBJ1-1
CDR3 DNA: TGTGCCAGCAAATCGGGTGGGTCAGGGGCGAACACTGAAGCTTTCTTT
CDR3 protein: CASKSGGSGANTEAFF

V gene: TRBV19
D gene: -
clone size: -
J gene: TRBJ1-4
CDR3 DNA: TGTGCCAGTAGGCCGACAGGCTCAAATGAAAAACTGTTTTTT
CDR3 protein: CASRPTGSNEKLFF

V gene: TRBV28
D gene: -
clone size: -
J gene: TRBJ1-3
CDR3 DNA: TGTGCCAGCACCACGACGGGGAACCCTGGAAACACCATATATTTT
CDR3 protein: CASTTTGNPGNTIYF

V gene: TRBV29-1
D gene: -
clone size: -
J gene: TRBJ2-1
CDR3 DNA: TGCAGCGCCCTAGAGAATGAGCAGTTCTTC
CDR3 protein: CSALENEQFF

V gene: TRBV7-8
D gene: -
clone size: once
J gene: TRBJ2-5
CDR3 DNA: TGTGCCAGCAGGGACCTAGGCGGGCAAGAGACCCAGTACTTC
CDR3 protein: CASRDLGGQETQYF

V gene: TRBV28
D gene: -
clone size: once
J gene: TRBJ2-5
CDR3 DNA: TGTGCCAGCGCTAGTCCCGGGGAGACCCAGTACTTC
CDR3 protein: CASASPGETQYF

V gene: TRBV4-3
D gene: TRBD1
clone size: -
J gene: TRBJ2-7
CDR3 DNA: TGCGCCAGCAGCCAAGATGGGGGGACAGGGTACGAGCAGTACTTC
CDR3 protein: CASSQDGGTGYEQYF

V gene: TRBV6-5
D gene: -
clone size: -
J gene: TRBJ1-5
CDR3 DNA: TGTGCCAGCAGTTACAGGCAGGGGCGTCAGCCCCAGCATTTT
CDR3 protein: CASSYRQGRQPQHF

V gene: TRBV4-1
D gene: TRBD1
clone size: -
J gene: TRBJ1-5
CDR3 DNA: TGCGCCAGCAGCCGCCTGGGGACAGTCAATCAGCCCCAGCATTTT
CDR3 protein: CASSRLGTVNQPQHF

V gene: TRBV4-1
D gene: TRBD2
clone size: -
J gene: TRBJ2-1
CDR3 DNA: TGCGCCAGCAGCCAACTAATCGGACTAGCAGGAGTAACCACCCCTTCCCTAGGTGAGCAGTTCTTC
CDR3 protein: CASSQLIGLAGVTTPSLGEQFF

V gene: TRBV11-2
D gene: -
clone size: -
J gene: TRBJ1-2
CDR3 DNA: TGTGCCAGCAGCACTGCAGGGTCGGGTGGCTACACCTTC
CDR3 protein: CASSTAGSGGYTF

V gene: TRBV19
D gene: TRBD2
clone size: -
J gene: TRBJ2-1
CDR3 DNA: TGTGCCAGTAGTATTCGTTCTAGCGGGAGCCGGGTCAATGAGCAGTTCTTC
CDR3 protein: CASSIRSSGSRVNEQFF

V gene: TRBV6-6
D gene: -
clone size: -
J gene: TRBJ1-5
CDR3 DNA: TGTGCCAGCACCACCTTTGGGGGCGCGAGGGATCAGCCCCAGCATTTT
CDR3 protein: CASTTFGGARDQPQHF

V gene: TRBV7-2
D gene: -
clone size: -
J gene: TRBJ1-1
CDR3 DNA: TGTGCCAGCAGCTTAGCATTGAGAGCGGAAGCTTTCTTT
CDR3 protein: CASSLALRAEAFF

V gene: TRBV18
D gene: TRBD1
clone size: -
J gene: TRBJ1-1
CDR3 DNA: TGTGCCAGCTCACCACAACAGGGGACTGAAGCTTTCTTT
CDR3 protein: CASSPQQGTEAFF

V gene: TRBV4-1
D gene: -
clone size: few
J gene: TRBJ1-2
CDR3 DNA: TGCGCCAGCAGCCTAAGTGAGGGCCCTAACGGCTACACCTTC
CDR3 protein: CASSLSEGPNGYTF

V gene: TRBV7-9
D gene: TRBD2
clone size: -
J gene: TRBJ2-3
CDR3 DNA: TGTGCCAGCAGCTCTAGCGGGAGTGCAGATACGCAGTATTTT
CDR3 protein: CASSSSGSADTQYF

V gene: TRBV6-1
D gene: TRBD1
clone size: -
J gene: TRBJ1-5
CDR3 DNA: TGTGCCAGCAGCCCCCAGGGGGGTAATCAGCCCCAGCATTTT
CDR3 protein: CASSPQGGNQPQHF

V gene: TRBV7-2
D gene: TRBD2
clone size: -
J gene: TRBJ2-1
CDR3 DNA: TGTGCCAGCAGCTTAGAACTAGCGGGCAATGAGCAGTTCTTC
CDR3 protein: CASSLELAGNEQFF

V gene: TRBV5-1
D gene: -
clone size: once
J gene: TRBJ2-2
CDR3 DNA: TGCGCCAGCAGCTTGGCAGGTGCGCCGGGGACCGGGGAGCTGTTTTTT
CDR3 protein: CASSLAGAPGTGELFF

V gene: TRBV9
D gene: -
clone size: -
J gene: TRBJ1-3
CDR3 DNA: TGTGCCAGCAGCGTCAGTAGTGGAGGGCGGGCTGGAAACACCATATATTTT
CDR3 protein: CASSVSSGGRAGNTIYF

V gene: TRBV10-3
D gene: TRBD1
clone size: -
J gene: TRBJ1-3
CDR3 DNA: TGTGCCACGTACCCGGGGACAGGGGCTGGAAACACCATATATTTT
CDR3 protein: CATYPGTGAGNTIYF

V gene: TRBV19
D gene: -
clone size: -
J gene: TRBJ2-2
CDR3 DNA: TGTGCCAGTAGTTCGGGACAATTCACCGGGGAGCTGTTTTTT
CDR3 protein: CASSSGQFTGELFF

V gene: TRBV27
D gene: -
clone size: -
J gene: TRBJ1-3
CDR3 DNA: TGTGCCAGCAGCCAAACCAGGGAAAGTGTCGGAAACACCATATATTTT
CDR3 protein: CASSQTRESVGNTIYF

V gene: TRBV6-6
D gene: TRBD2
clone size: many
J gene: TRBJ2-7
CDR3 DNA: TGTGCCAGCAGTCCGACTAGCGGGAGCTCCTACGAGCAGTACTTC
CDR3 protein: CASSPTSGSSYEQYF

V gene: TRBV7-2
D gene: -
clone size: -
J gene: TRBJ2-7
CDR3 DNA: TGTGCCAGCAGCCGACGGGACTCTGGGGGGCAGTACTTC
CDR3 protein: CASSRRDSGGQYF

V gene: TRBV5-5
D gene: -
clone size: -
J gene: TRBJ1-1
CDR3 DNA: TGTGCCAGCAGCTTGGACCCAGGGTCGGGCACTGAAGCTTTCTTT
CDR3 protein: CASSLDPGSGTEAFF

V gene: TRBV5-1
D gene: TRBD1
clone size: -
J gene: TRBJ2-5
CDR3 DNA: TGCGCCAGCAGCCCGGGACAGGGAGGGGAGACCCAGTACTTC
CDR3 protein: CASSPGQGGETQYF

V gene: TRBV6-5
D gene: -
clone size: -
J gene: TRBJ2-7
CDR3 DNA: TGTGCCAGCCCCACGGTCGGTCACGAGCAGTACTTC
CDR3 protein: CASPTVGHEQYF

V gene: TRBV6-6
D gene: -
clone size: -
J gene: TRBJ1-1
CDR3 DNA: TGTGCCAGCAGTTATGGCCCGAACACTGAAGCTTTCTTT
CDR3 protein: CASSYGPNTEAFF

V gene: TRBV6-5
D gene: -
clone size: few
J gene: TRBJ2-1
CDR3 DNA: TGTGCCAGCAGTTACGCCCGTGGTTCCGCGGGGAATGAGCAGTTCTTC
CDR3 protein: CASSYARGSAGNEQFF

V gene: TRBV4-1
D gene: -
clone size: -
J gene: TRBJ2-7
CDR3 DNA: TGCGCCAGCAGCCAGGGCCCAACCTACGAGCAGTACTTC
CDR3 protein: CASSQGPTYEQYF